These 14 T cell receptor beta chains share one sample of origin, sequenced in a study of T-cell memory formation after mild COVID-19. TCRdb re-called the 5' RACE reads with MiXCR, one entry per CDR3 protein. The sample yields about 270,000 distinct CDR3 sequences, roughly 18% seen once. The sequenced sample was PBMCs or a T cell subset sorted from them (not recorded which). The receptors come from a man aged 18 to 29 who had mild COVID-19 (a few samples of this study predate the infection). Cell type and time point are not known.

This clonotype was seen repeatedly, ten times or more. The chain recombines TRBV12-3 or TRBV12-4 with TRBJ2-5, with a tentative D call TRBD2 (6 bases). The CDR3 has 13 amino acids. The germline V and J ends were trimmed by 6 bases and 7 bases, with 15 bases remaining between them. CDR3 protein: CASSRDFTGTQYF. Written as DNA, the CDR3 is TGTGCCAGCAGCCGGGACTTTACTGGGACCCAGTACTTC.

This clonotype was seen more than once but under ten times. V usage is TRBV7-3 and J usage is TRBJ2-3; D perhaps matches TRBD2 (5 bases). V was clipped by 5 bases and J by 8 bases, with 14 bases between them. CDR1 is SGHTA, CDR2 FQGTGA, per germline. CDR3 size: 13 residues. The chain's CDR3 is CASSPKTGGTQYF. CDR3 sequence (DNA): TGTGCCAGCAGCCCGAAGACTGGAGGTACGCAGTATTTT.

The chain is built from TRBV12-3 or TRBV12-4 and TRBJ2-7, with D unclear. The CDR3 loop spans 15 amino acids. Trimming removed 3 bases from V and 0 bases from J, with 12 bases in between. In DNA form, the CDR3 reads TGTGCCAGCAGTTTTGCAGATTCCTACTCCTACGAGCAGTACTTC. Residues: CASSFADSYSYEQYF.

The rearrangement joins TRBV7-2 to TRBJ2-3, with 10 bases identical to TRBD2. Trimming removed 1 base from V and 7 bases from J; junction bases left unmatched: 8. This CDR3 has 16 amino acids. The germline V gene encodes CDR1 SGHTA and CDR2 FQGNSA. CDR3 protein: CASSLVPSGGQNTQYF. The CDR3 coding sequence is TGTGCCAGCAGCTTAGTCCCTAGCGGGGGTCAGAATACGCAGTATTTT.

This clonotype showed up just a few times. The rearrangement links TRBV27 to TRBJ2-1, with D perhaps matching TRBD1 (6 bases). The CDR3 is made up of 13 amino acids. Germline V gene lookup returns CDR1 MNHEY and CDR2 SMNVEV (reference sequence). V lost 3 bases, J lost 8 bases, and 11 bases lay in between. The CDR3 sequence: CASSLLGADEQFF. For the CDR3, the DNA is TGTGCCAGCAGTTTGCTGGGGGCCGATGAGCAGTTCTTC.

A single count supports this clonotype. V and J are TRBV7-6 and TRBJ2-6, with D perhaps matching TRBD2 (5 bases). CDR1 is SGHVS, CDR2 FNYEAQ, per germline. The CDR3 runs to 17 residues. V lost 3 bases and J lost 1, with 13 bases in between. CDR3 loop: CASSFGAEGSGANVLTF. The CDR3 nucleotides are TGTGCCAGCAGCTTTGGCGCCGAGGGATCTGGGGCCAACGTCCTGACTTTC.

J is TRBJ2-2 and V is TRBV24-1; 10 nucleotides line up with TRBD1. CDR1 is KGHDR and CDR2 is SFDVKD in the germline V gene. The CDR3 runs 16 residues. J gave up 5 bases and V 5 bases, and 7 bases lay outside the gene matches. For the CDR3, the DNA is TGTGCCACCAGTGCCACCGGGACAGGGGAAACCGGGGAGCTGTTTTTT. Translation: CATSATGTGETGELFF.

The table lists this clonotype with a few counts. This chain links TRBV20-1 with TRBJ2-5; no clear D. Between the trimmed V and J ends, which lost 4 bases and 0 bases, there was a span of 6 bases. CDR1 and CDR2 from the germline V gene are DFQATT and SNEGSKA (reference sequence). The CDR3 has 12 residues. The DNA for the CDR3 is TGCAGTGCTACGGCTAACCAAGAGACCCAGTACTTC. Translated: CSATANQETQYF.

This clonotype was detected a few times. The chain carries TRBV6-2 or TRBV6-3 and TRBJ1-2, with TRBD1 matching 7 bases. This CDR3 region has 14 residues. Germline V gives CDR1 MNHEY, CDR2 SVGEGT. J gave up 2 bases and V 8 bases, and 8 bases lay outside the gene matches. DNA for the CDR3: TGTGCCAGCCATTACGGGACAGTGAACTATGGCTACACCTTC. Amino acids: CASHYGTVNYGYTF.

This clonotype was picked up a small number of times. This sequence joins TRBV7-2 and TRBJ2-5; 11 positions match TRBD2. Germline V CDR1 and CDR2: SGHTA, FQGNSA. The ends lost 5 bases at V and 5 bases at J; junction bases unmatched: 10. The CDR3 spans 16 residues. The DNA for the CDR3 is TGTGCCAGCAGCCCCAACCCACTAGCGGGGGAGGAGACCCAGTACTTC. Translating gives CASSPNPLAGEETQYF.

This clonotype was seen more than once but under ten times. The J gene is TRBJ1-2, the V gene TRBV4-2, with 8 bases matching TRBD1. The CDR3 runs to 17 residues. Trimming took 4 bases from V and 4 from J; bases not matched to a gene: 14. Germline CDR1 LGHNA, CDR2 YNFKEQ. This CDR3 reads CASSPGQGLQTLYGYTF. The CDR3 DNA is TGTGCCAGCAGCCCCGGACAGGGACTCCAGACCCTCTATGGCTACACCTTC.

This sequence joins TRBV4-1 and TRBJ2-1; TRBD1 aligns across 8 bases. The ends lost 0 bases at V and 1 base at J; junction bases unmatched: 5. Germline CDR1 is MGHRA and CDR2 is YSYEKL. CDR3 length equals 17 residues. The CDR3 loop is CASSQEIRGRSYNEQFF. The CDR3 nucleotides are TGCGCCAGCAGCCAAGAAATCAGGGGGCGATCCTACAATGAGCAGTTCTTC.

This chain uses TRBV10-3 with TRBJ2-3; 9 nucleotides match TRBD2. Germline V gene data show CDR1 as ENHRY and CDR2 as SYGVKD. The CDR3 extends over 19 amino acids. Germline trimming cut 0 bases from V and 4 bases from J; bases unmatched to any gene: 14. The CDR3 DNA is TGTGCCATCAGTGAGTCTCCCCCCGGCGGGGGGGCCCGGGCAGATACGCAGTATTTT. This codes for CAISESPPGGGARADTQYF.

In this sample, this clonotype turned up many times. The CDR3 region is CASSQVGGSYEQYF. Written as DNA, the CDR3 is TGCGCCAGCAGCCAAGTCGGGGGGAGCTACGAGCAGTACTTC. The V call is TRBV4-1, the J call TRBJ2-7; 7 bases line up with TRBD2. Germline CDR1 is MGHRA and CDR2 is YSYEKL. The CDR3 is 14 amino acids. Trimming cost V 1 base and J 3 bases; bases outside gene matches: 3.